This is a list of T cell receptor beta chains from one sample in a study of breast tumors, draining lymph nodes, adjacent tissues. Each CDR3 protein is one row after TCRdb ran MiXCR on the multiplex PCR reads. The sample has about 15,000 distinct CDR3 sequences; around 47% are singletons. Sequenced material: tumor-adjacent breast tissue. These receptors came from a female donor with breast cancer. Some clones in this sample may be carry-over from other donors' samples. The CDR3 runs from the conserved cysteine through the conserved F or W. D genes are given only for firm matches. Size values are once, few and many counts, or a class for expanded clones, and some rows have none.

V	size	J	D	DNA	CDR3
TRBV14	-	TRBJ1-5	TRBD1	TGTGCCAGCAGCCACGTGGGACAGGGAGGCAATCAGCCCCAGCATTTT	CASSHVGQGGNQPQHF
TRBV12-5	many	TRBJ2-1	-	TGTGCTAGTGGTCTCCCCCCCTCCACAGGGACGGGGAATGAGCAGTTCTTC	CASGLPPSTGTGNEQFF
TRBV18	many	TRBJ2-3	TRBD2	TGTGCCAGCTCACCACCGACTAGCGGGGGCACAGATACGCAGTATTTT	CASSPPTSGGTDTQYF
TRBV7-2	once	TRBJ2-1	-	TGTGCCAGTCTTAAGGCCTCCAGGGAGGATGAGCAGTTCTTC	CASLKASREDEQFF
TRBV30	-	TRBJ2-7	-	TGTGCCTGGAGTGCCGGGACGGGATACGAGCAGTACTTC	CAWSAGTGYEQYF
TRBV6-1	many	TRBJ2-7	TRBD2	TGTGCCAGCAGTCCCGGCGGGGGCTACGAGCAGTACTTC	CASSPGGGYEQYF
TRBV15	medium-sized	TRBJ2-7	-	TGTGCCACCAGCAGACCACCCAACTACGAGCAGTACTTC	CATSRPPNYEQYF
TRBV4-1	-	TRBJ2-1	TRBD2	TGCGCCAGCAGCCAAGATCAAGCGGGGAGGCACTACGATGAGCAGCTCTTC	CASSQDQAGRHYDEQLF
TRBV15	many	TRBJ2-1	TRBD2	TGTGCCACCAGCAGAATGGGGACTAGCGGGAGGCTCAATGAGCAGTTCTTC	CATSRMGTSGRLNEQFF
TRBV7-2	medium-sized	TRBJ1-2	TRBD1	TGTGCCAGCAGCCGTGGACAGGGCTCGAGCTATGGCTACACCTTC	CASSRGQGSSYGYTF
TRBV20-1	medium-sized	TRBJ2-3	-	TGCAGTGCTAGGAGGGACTTAAATACGCAGTATTTT	CSARRDLNTQYF
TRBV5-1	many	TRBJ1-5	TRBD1	TGCGCCAGCAGCGCCGGGACAGTTAATCACCCCCAGCATTTT	CASSAGTVNHPQHF
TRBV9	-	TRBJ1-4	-	TGTGCCAGCAGCGTGGGGAGAGAAAAACTGTTTTTT	CASSVGREKLFF